The 26 T cell receptor beta chains presented below share a single source sample, sequenced in a study of technical replicates of blood from a handful of donors. The repertoire was sequenced with immunoSEQ multiplex PCR; TCRdb's copy has only in-frame clones and lacks some. The sample shows under 95,000 clones, roughly 94% of them seen only once. Specimen: T cells isolated from PBMCs. The receptors shown here come from a human donor in good health.

The chain links TRBV6-1 to TRBJ1-5; tentative D call: TRBD1 (6 bases). Germline CDR1 MNHNS, CDR2 SASEGT. The CDR3 contains 13 residues. The V end lost 8 bases, the J end lost 6 bases, and 14 bases lay between the germline ends. The CDR3 sequence: CASREGQTQPQHF. DNA of the CDR3: TGTGCCAGCCGCGAGGGACAAACTCAGCCCCAGCATTTT.

The rearrangement joins TRBV4-1 to TRBJ2-7, with 15 bases matching TRBD2. Trimming cost V 4 bases and J 2 bases; bases outside gene matches: 12. The CDR3 sequence is 19 residues long. Germline CDR1 MGHRA, CDR2 YSYEKL. The CDR3 here is CASSPTGTSGRLTTYEQYF. DNA for the CDR3: TGCGCCAGCAGCCCCACCGGGACTAGCGGGAGGCTCACCACCTACGAGCAGTACTTC.

The chain recombines TRBV5-6 with TRBJ1-1; D is unclear. Germline V gene data show CDR1 as SGHDT and CDR2 as YYEEEE. The CDR3 has 16 amino acids. The V end lost 1 base, the J end lost 0 bases, and 13 bases lay between the germline ends. The CDR3 sequence is CASSLWVVRVNTEAFF. The CDR3 coding sequence is TGTGCCAGCAGCTTGTGGGTCGTGCGGGTGAACACTGAAGCTTTCTTT.

The chain has TRBV11-2 and TRBJ1-6, with 7 nucleotides matching TRBD1. V lost 5 bases and J lost 8; bases outside the gene matches: 6. This CDR3 contains 14 residues. From germline, CDR1 is SGHAT and CDR2 FQNNGV. CDR3 in DNA: TGTGCCAGCAGCCTAACAGGGGTTTATTCACCCCTCCACTTT. It encodes CASSLTGVYSPLHF.

The J gene is TRBJ1-2, the V gene TRBV28, with TRBD1 matching 7 bases. V was pared by 5 bases and J by 3 bases, with 21 bases of the junction left unmatched. Germline V gives CDR1 MDHEN, CDR2 SYDVKM. The CDR3 loop spans 19 amino acids. CDR3 region: CASSPTTGTLPTHYYGYTF. Here the CDR3 DNA reads TGTGCCAGCAGTCCCACGACAGGGACGTTGCCCACCCACTACTATGGCTACACCTTC.

The rearrangement links TRBV18 to TRBJ1-5, with 11 bases identical to TRBD1. Germline V gene sequence: CDR1 KGHSH, CDR2 LQKENI. The CDR3 extends over 13 amino acids. The V gene end was trimmed by 8 bases and the J gene end by 6 bases; junction bases not matched to a gene: 3. CDR3 DNA: TGTGCCAGCCCGGACAGGGGGCTTCAGCCCCAGCATTTT. This sequence encodes CASPDRGLQPQHF. Full variable domain (remainder filled in from reference TRBV18 and TRBJ1-5): NAGVMQNPRHLVRRRGQEARLRCSPMKGHSHVYWYRQLPEEGLKFMVYLQKENIIDESGMPKERFSAEFPKEGPSILRIQQVVRGDSAAYFCASPDRGLQPQHFGDGTRLSIL.

The chain combines TRBV5-1 with TRBJ2-7; D is perhaps TRBD2 (6 bases). Trimming left V 1 base short and J 7 bases short, with 15 bases between. This CDR3 is built from 14 residues. The germline V gene has CDR1 SGHRS and CDR2 YFSETQ. The CDR3 loop is CASSLSASAGEQYF. The CDR3 region has the DNA TGCGCCAGCAGCTTGTCGGCCAGCGCGGGAGAGCAGTACTTC.

The chain joins TRBV6-1 to TRBJ1-4; TRBD1 might be the D (6 bases). This CDR3 comprises 18 residues. CDR1 MNHNS and CDR2 SASEGT come from the germline V gene. Between the trimmed V and J ends, which lost 4 bases and 0 bases, there was a span of 18 bases. The DNA of the CDR3 is TGTGCCAGCAGTGGAACCTTAGGACAGCTTGCAACTAATGAAAAACTGTTTTTT. Protein: CASSGTLGQLATNEKLFF.

V is TRBV6-5 and J is TRBJ2-7; maybe TRBD2 (5 bases). The CDR3 has 14 residues. Germline CDR1 and CDR2: MNHEY and SVGAGI. Trimming left V 0 bases short and J 3 bases short, with 9 bases between. The CDR3 here is CASSYSGVSYEQYF. The CDR3 DNA is TGTGCCAGCAGTTACTCCGGGGTAAGCTACGAGCAGTACTTC.

This chain joins TRBV7-9 and TRBJ1-6; no definite D call. Trimming took off 1 base at V and 6 bases at J, with 4 bases between the two ends. This CDR3 region has 13 residues. CDR1 is SEHNR, CDR2 FQNEAQ, per germline (reference sequence). The CDR3 reads CASSLGPNSPLHF. The CDR3 DNA reads TGTGCCAGCAGCTTAGGGCCTAATTCACCCCTCCACTTT.

The chain is built from TRBV5-1 and TRBJ1-5, with D possibly being TRBD1 (6 bases). V was trimmed by 3 bases and J by 4 bases, leaving 11 bases between them. The CDR3 has 14 amino acids. Germline V lookup: CDR1 SGHRS, CDR2 YFSETQ. This CDR3 is CASSSGDPNQPQHF. The CDR3 nucleotides are TGCGCCAGCAGCTCAGGGGACCCTAATCAGCCCCAGCATTTT.

V gene TRBV7-6 combines with J gene TRBJ2-5; 10 bases map to TRBD2. Germline CDR1 is SGHVS and CDR2 is FNYEAQ. The CDR3 loop spans 14 amino acids. J gave up 3 bases and V 4 bases, and 2 bases lay outside the gene matches. CDR3 coding DNA: TGTGCCAGCAGCTACGGACTAGCGGAAGAGACCCAGTACTTC. Translating gives CASSYGLAEETQYF.

This clone has only a few counts. The chain uses TRBV4-1 and TRBJ1-3; D is unclear. The germline V and J ends were trimmed by 1 base and 4 bases, with 8 bases remaining between them. The V gene's germline CDR1 is MGHRA and CDR2 YSYEKL. This CDR3 contains 14 residues. Here the CDR3 reads CASSQGSRGNTIYF. CDR3 nucleotide sequence: TGCGCCAGCAGCCAAGGGTCCAGGGGAAACACCATATATTTT.

The J gene is TRBJ2-3, the V gene TRBV9, with TRBD2 matching over 7 bases. Per germline, CDR1 SGDLS and CDR2 YYNGEE. The CDR3 consists of 16 residues. V trimming: 3 bases; J trimming: 0 bases; junction bases outside the gene matches: 7. CDR3 nucleotide sequence: TGTGCCAGCAGCGCGGGGAGGGGTGATAGCACAGATACGCAGTATTTT. Translating gives CASSAGRGDSTDTQYF. Variable domain in full (rest from reference TRBV9 and TRBJ2-3): DSGVTQTPKHLITATGQRVTLRCSPRSGDLSVYWYQQSLDQGLQFLIQYYNGEERAKGNILERFSAQQFPDLHSELNLSSLELGDSALYFCASSAGRGDSTDTQYFGPGTRLTVL.

V usage is TRBV6-1 and J usage is TRBJ1-3, with 8 bases identical to TRBD1. With V trimmed by 6 bases and J by 4 bases, 2 bases remained unmatched. This CDR3 has 13 amino acids. The germline V gene has CDR1 MNHNS and CDR2 SASEGT. The CDR3 reads CASSRDRGNTIYF. The CDR3 DNA sequence: TGTGCCAGCAGCCGGGACAGGGGAAACACCATATATTTT.

This chain uses TRBV28 with TRBJ1-4; weak D call: TRBD1 (6 bases). The V end was cut by 6 bases, the J end by 8 bases, with 19 bases between. Germline lookup yields CDR1 MDHEN and CDR2 SYDVKM. This CDR3 is built from 15 residues. The CDR3 reads CASSPLQGEFEKLFF. As DNA, the CDR3 is TGTGCCAGCAGCCCATTACAGGGAGAATTCGAAAAACTGTTTTTT.

This rearrangement joins TRBV28 to TRBJ2-3, with TRBD2 matching 14 bases. The CDR3 consists of 16 residues. Germline CDR1 and CDR2: MDHEN and SYDVKM. The V gene end was trimmed by 6 bases and the J gene end by 11 bases; junction bases not matched to a gene: 13. CDR3 amino acids: CASSRGLAGDIRRQYF. The CDR3 nucleotides read TGTGCCAGCAGCCGGGGACTAGCGGGAGATATACGGAGGCAGTATTTT.

V is TRBV28 and J is TRBJ2-1, with D possibly matching TRBD1 (6 bases). CDR1 is MDHEN and CDR2 is SYDVKM in the germline V gene. The CDR3 runs 16 residues. V lost 5 bases and J 0 bases, leaving 14 bases between the germline ends. The CDR3 is CASSLTGLSSYNEQFF. DNA of the CDR3: TGTGCCAGCAGTCTTACAGGGCTAAGCTCCTACAATGAGCAGTTCTTC.

This chain links TRBV6-5 with TRBJ2-7; TRBD2 matches 11 bases. After removal of 2 bases from V and 3 bases from J, the junction contained 0 bases not matched to a gene. CDR1 is MNHEY and CDR2 is SVGAGI in the germline V gene. This CDR3 is built from 14 residues. The CDR3, as DNA: TGTGCCAGCAGTTACACTAGCGGGAGCTACGAGCAGTACTTC. Encoded protein: CASSYTSGSYEQYF.

The gene calls are TRBV29-1 and TRBJ1-1, with 10 bases matching TRBD1. CDR3 length: 13 residues. Looked up from germline, CDR1 is SQVTM and CDR2 is ANQGSEA. V was clipped by 3 bases and J by 7 bases; unmatched bases: 5. CDR3 region: CSVEGQGIIEAFF. The CDR3 DNA reads as TGCAGCGTTGAGGGACAGGGGATAATTGAAGCTTTCTTT. Drawing the rest from reference TRBV29-1 and TRBJ1-1, the complete variable domain is SAVISQKPSRDICQRGTSLTIQCQVDSQVTMMFWYRQQPGQSLTLIATANQGSEATYESGFVIDKFPISRPNLTFSTLTVSNMSPEDSSIYLCSVEGQGIIEAFFGQGTRLTVV.

This rearrangement joins TRBV28 to TRBJ1-5, with 11 nucleotides matching TRBD1. V shed 6 bases and J 5 bases; nucleotides not matched to a gene: 6. The CDR3 length is 15 residues. In germline, CDR1 is MDHEN, CDR2 SYDVKM. The chain's CDR3 is CASSHSGQGDQPQHF. CDR3 nucleotides: TGTGCCAGCAGCCACTCGGGACAGGGGGATCAGCCCCAGCATTTT.

This clone occurred once. This rearrangement joins TRBV9 to TRBJ1-6; D is unclear. This CDR3 has 12 residues. The germline V and J ends were trimmed by 3 bases and 7 bases, with 5 bases remaining between them. Germline V gives CDR1 SGDLS, CDR2 YYNGEE. CDR3 sequence (DNA): TGTGCCAGCAGCGGAGGGAATTCACCCCTCCACTTT. It is translated as CASSGGNSPLHF.

The V gene is TRBV7-8, the J gene TRBJ1-5; 7 bases align to TRBD1. The ends lost 5 bases at V and 3 bases at J; junction bases unmatched: 10. Germline V gene data show CDR1 as SGHVS and CDR2 as FQNEAQ. The CDR3 has 16 residues. CDR3 bases: TGTGCCAGCAGCCGGCGACAGGGCCCTATCAATCAGCCCCAGCATTTT. This codes for CASSRRQGPINQPQHF.

J is TRBJ2-2 and V is TRBV4-1; 8 positions match TRBD2. Germline-derived CDR1 and CDR2 are MGHRA and YSYEKL. CDR3 size: 19 residues. With 0 bases clipped from V and 1 base from J, the junction kept 10 bases outside the gene matches. The CDR3 DNA reads TGCGCCAGCAGCCAAGATCGGTTGGGTCTAGCGGGGAACACCGGGGAGCTGTTTTTT. Its translation: CASSQDRLGLAGNTGELFF.

This sequence joins TRBV15 and TRBJ1-1; D is ambiguous. Trimming pared 3 bases from V and 0 bases from J, leaving 17 bases between. The CDR3 totals 17 residues. CDR1 and CDR2 (germline): LNHNV, YYDKDF (reference sequence). The chain's CDR3 is CATSRVPSGDMNTEAFF. CDR3 sequence (DNA): TGTGCCACCAGCAGGGTCCCCTCCGGGGATATGAACACTGAAGCTTTCTTT.

DNA of the CDR3: TGTGCCAGCTCCTCGTATGAGACCCAGTACTTC. It specifies CASSSYETQYF. This sequence joins TRBV7-9 and TRBJ2-5, with D uncertain. There are 11 residues in the CDR3. V was trimmed by 8 bases and J by 5 bases, leaving 9 bases between them. Germline-derived CDR1 and CDR2 are SEHNR and FQNEAQ (reference sequence).